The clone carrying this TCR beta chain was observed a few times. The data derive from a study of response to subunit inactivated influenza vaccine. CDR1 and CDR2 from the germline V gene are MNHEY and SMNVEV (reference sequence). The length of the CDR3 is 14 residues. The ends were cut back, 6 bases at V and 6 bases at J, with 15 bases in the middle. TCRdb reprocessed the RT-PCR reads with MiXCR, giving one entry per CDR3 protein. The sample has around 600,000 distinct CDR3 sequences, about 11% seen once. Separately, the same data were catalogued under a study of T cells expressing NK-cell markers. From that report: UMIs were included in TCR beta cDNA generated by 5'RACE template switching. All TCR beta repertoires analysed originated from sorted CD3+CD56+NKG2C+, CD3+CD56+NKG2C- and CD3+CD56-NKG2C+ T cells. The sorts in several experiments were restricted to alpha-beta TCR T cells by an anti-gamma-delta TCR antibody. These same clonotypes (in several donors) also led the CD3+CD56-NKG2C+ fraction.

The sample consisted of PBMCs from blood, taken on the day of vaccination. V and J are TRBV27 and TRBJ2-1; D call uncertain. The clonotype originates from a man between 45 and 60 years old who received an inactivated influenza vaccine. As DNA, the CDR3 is TGTGCCAGCAGAGTTGGCCTTTGGGGCAATGAGCAGTTCTTC. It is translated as CASRVGLWGNEQFF.